These 31 T cell receptor beta chains came from one sample sequenced in a study of cytomegalovirus exposure and HLA in healthy donors. Primers for the PCR totalled 60 Vbeta and 13 Jbeta. Assay used: immunoSEQ multiplex PCR; TCRdb lists only in-frame clones, some missing. The top ten clones hold approximately 2.9% of a sample with roughly 200,000 clones, approximately 84% of them seen once. Specimen: PBMCs. These TCRs come from a female donor in good health and CMV-seronegative.

The V call is TRBV14, the J call TRBJ2-5, with D tentatively TRBD2 (6 bases). Germline CDR1 is SGHDN and CDR2 is FVKESK. The CDR3 extends over 14 amino acids. The V gene lost 5 bases and the J gene lost 1 base, with 11 bases spanning the gap. The CDR3 here is CASSIRDFQETQYF. In DNA form, the CDR3 reads TGTGCCAGCAGCATTCGGGACTTCCAAGAGACCCAGTACTTC. Combining the CDR3 with reference TRBV14 and TRBJ2-5 gives the whole variable domain EAGVTQFPSHSVIEKGQTVTLRCDPISGHDNLYWYRRVMGKEIKFLLHFVKESKQDESGMPNNRFLAERTGGTYSTLKVQPAELEDSGVYFCASSIRDFQETQYFGPGTRLLVL.

CDR3 amino acids: CASSFPTGMLDEQYF. The CDR3 nucleotides are TGTGCCAGCAGCTTCCCCACAGGGATGTTAGACGAGCAGTACTTC. The chain recombines TRBV7-9 with TRBJ2-7, with a tentative D call TRBD1 (6 bases). The ends were cut back, 3 bases at V and 5 bases at J, with 17 bases in the middle. This CDR3 has 15 residues. CDR1 and CDR2 (germline): SEHNR, FQNEAQ (reference sequence).

The chain employs TRBV21-1 and TRBJ2-7; the DNA was not compared with TRBD1, the D call given in the table. TRBV21-1 is noted as a pseudogene. There are 15 residues in the CDR3. CDR3 nucleotides: TGTGCCAGCAGCCGCGAGACAGGGGGCTGTTACGAGCAGTACTTC. Protein product: CASSRETGGCYEQYF.

The chain is built from TRBV11-3 and TRBJ1-2; TRBD1 aligns across 8 bases. Trimming removed 0 bases from V and 7 bases from J; junction bases left unmatched: 7. This CDR3 has 15 amino acids. CDR1 and CDR2 (germline): SGHNT, YENEEA. In nucleotides, the CDR3 is TGTGCCAGCAGCTTAGATGCGACAGGGGAGCGTGGCTACACCTTC. This gives the protein CASSLDATGERGYTF.

V is TRBV7-9 and J is TRBJ1-1, with D possibly TRBD1 on 6 matching bases. Looked up from germline, CDR1 is SEHNR and CDR2 is FQNEAQ (reference sequence). The CDR3 runs to 15 residues. V gave up 5 bases and J gave up 1 base, with 14 bases separating them. The CDR3 nucleotides read TGTGCCAGCAGCCCCCCGGGACACCAGAACACTGAAGCTTTCTTT. Translating it yields CASSPPGHQNTEAFF. Drawing the rest from reference TRBV7-9 and TRBJ1-1, the complete variable domain is DTGVSQNPRHKITKRGQNVTFRCDPISEHNRLYWYRQTLGQGPEFLTYFQNEAQLEKSRLLSDRFSAERPKGSFSTLEIQRTEQGDSAMYLCASSPPGHQNTEAFFGQGTRLTVV.

The chain combines TRBV30 with TRBJ1-1, with D possibly being TRBD1 (5 bases). The CDR3 totals 10 residues. V was clipped by 5 bases and J by 9 bases, with 10 bases between them. Germline-derived CDR1 and CDR2 are GTSNPN and SVGIG (reference sequence). In nucleotides, the CDR3 is TGTGCCTGGGGCACAGGAAAAGCTTTCTTT. This encodes CAWGTGKAFF.

About this clone itself: At one end, the junction sequence differs from germline, possibly due to a read error. The chain has TRBV7-9 and TRBJ2-3; no clear D gene. This CDR3 region has 12 residues. Germline values: CDR1 SEHNR, CDR2 FQNEAQ (reference sequence). The DNA for the CDR3 is TGTTCCAGCAGCTTAGTCGCAGATACGCAGTATTTT. Translation: CSSSLVADTQYF.

The CDR3 sequence is CASSGGLAGWDEQYF. The DNA of the CDR3 is TGTGCCAGCAGCGGAGGACTAGCGGGGTGGGACGAGCAGTACTTC. This chain joins TRBV7-6 and TRBJ2-7; TRBD2 matches at 12 bases. The length of the CDR3 is 15 residues. V lost 5 bases to trimming and J lost 5 bases; unmatched junction nucleotides: 7. Looked up from germline, CDR1 is SGHVS and CDR2 is FNYEAQ.

This sequence joins TRBV6-1 and TRBJ2-7; D uncertain. Germline V CDR1 and CDR2: MNHNS, SASEGT. V lost 2 bases and J 0 bases, leaving 5 bases between the germline ends. The CDR3 sequence is 13 residues long. As DNA, the CDR3 is TGTGCCAGCAGTGAATGGAGCTCCTACGAGCAGTACTTC. Translation: CASSEWSSYEQYF.

This clone was counted once. The chain combines TRBV5-1 with TRBJ2-7; D is unresolved. Per the germline V gene, CDR1 is SGHRS and CDR2 is YFSETQ. This CDR3 has 14 amino acids. With 4 bases removed from V and 5 bases from J, the gap between germline ends came to 16 bases. The CDR3 reads CASSLNPQPDEQYF. CDR3 in DNA: TGCGCCAGCAGCCTCAATCCACAGCCAGACGAGCAGTACTTC.

The chain has TRBV27 and TRBJ2-7; 11 bases match TRBD2. Trimming removed 4 bases from V and 6 bases from J; junction bases left unmatched: 5. Germline V gives CDR1 MNHEY, CDR2 SMNVEV (reference sequence). The CDR3 extends over 14 amino acids. CDR3 nucleotides: TGTGCCAGCAGTTCCCCCGGGACTAGCGGCGAGCAGTACTTC. Translating gives CASSSPGTSGEQYF.

As regards this clone: The sample carries other DNA sequences with the same CDR3. V and J are TRBV13 and TRBJ2-1; D may be TRBD2 (6 bases). Trimming took 1 base from V and 4 from J, leaving 11 bases between them. CDR3 size: 15 residues. The V gene's germline CDR1 is PRHDT and CDR2 FYEKMQ (reference sequence). CDR3 residues: CASSLAPGTYNEQFF. The CDR3 DNA sequence: TGTGCCAGCAGCTTAGCCCCTGGGACTTACAATGAGCAGTTCTTC.

The chain combines TRBV9 with TRBJ1-2; a weak D match, TRBD1 (5 bases). Looked up from germline, CDR1 is SGDLS and CDR2 is YYNGEE. CDR3 length: 16 residues. V lost 3 bases to trimming and J lost 4 bases, with 19 bases between them. The CDR3, as DNA: TGTGCCAGCAGCGCCCGACGGCAGGGCCCGTCCTATGGCTACACCTTC. Translated, it gives CASSARRQGPSYGYTF.

On this clone: This CDR3 is also generated by other DNA sequences in the sample. The chain carries TRBV18 and TRBJ1-4; weak D call: TRBD1 (5 bases). V lost 1 base and J lost 5, with 11 bases in between. There are 15 residues in the CDR3. The germline CDR1 and CDR2 sequences are KGHSH and LQKENI. This chain's CDR3 is CASSPRRGTNEKLFF. The CDR3 nucleotides read TGTGCCAGCTCACCACGTAGGGGAACCAATGAAAAACTGTTTTTT.

V and J are TRBV9 and TRBJ2-7; the match to TRBD2 covers 11 bases. Per germline, CDR1 SGDLS and CDR2 YYNGEE. The CDR3 runs to 16 residues. Unmatched junction bases numbered 4, after V lost 2 bases and J lost 0 bases. CDR3 nucleotides: TGTGCCAGCAGCGTGGGGACTAGCGGAATCTCCTACGAGCAGTACTTC. Protein product: CASSVGTSGISYEQYF. Variable domain in full (rest from reference TRBV9 and TRBJ2-7): DSGVTQTPKHLITATGQRVTLRCSPRSGDLSVYWYQQSLDQGLQFLIQYYNGEERAKGNILERFSAQQFPDLHSELNLSSLELGDSALYFCASSVGTSGISYEQYFGPGTRLTVT.

The rearrangement uses TRBV4-3 and TRBJ2-2; TRBD2 agrees at 7 bases. The length of the CDR3 is 16 residues. Trimming at V came to 1 base and at J to 0 bases, leaving 2 bases not matched to a gene. Germline lookup yields CDR1 LGHNA and CDR2 YSLEER. The CDR3 protein is CASSQVSGANTGELFF. CDR3 coding DNA: TGCGCCAGCAGCCAAGTGAGCGGGGCGAACACCGGGGAGCTGTTTTTT.

The V and J genes are TRBV7-9 and TRBJ2-5; 14 bases fit TRBD2. The CDR3 consists of 16 residues. Trimming removed 5 bases from V and 5 bases from J; junction bases left unmatched: 7. CDR1 and CDR2 from the germline V gene are SEHNR and FQNEAQ (reference sequence). This chain's CDR3 is CASSLTSGGAVETQYF. Written as DNA, the CDR3 is TGTGCCAGCAGCCTGACTAGCGGGGGGGCCGTTGAGACCCAGTACTTC.

The rearrangement uses TRBV7-6 and TRBJ1-6, with D perhaps matching TRBD1 (6 bases). CDR1 is SGHVS and CDR2 is FNYEAQ in the germline V gene. The germline V and J ends were trimmed by 7 bases and 6 bases, with 16 bases remaining between them. The CDR3 contains 15 residues. Here the CDR3 DNA reads TGTGCCAGCACCGCCGGGCAGGGGAGTAATTCACCCCTCCACTTT. This sequence encodes CASTAGQGSNSPLHF.

This chain's CDR3 is CASSSEDRVYHEQYF. The CDR3 DNA reads as TGTGCCAGCAGTTCCGAGGACAGGGTTTACCACGAGCAGTACTTC. This chain uses TRBV27 with TRBJ2-7, with 8 positions matching TRBD1. V gave up 4 bases and J gave up 5 bases; unmatched junction bases: 10. The CDR3 spans 15 residues. Germline-derived CDR1 and CDR2 are MNHEY and SMNVEV (reference sequence).

This chain links TRBV9 with TRBJ2-2; 8 bases agree with TRBD1. The CDR3 totals 14 residues. V lost 5 bases, J lost 7 bases, and 7 bases stayed unmatched. Germline CDR1 is SGDLS and CDR2 is YYNGEE. This chain's CDR3 is CASRDDRGGGELFF. Here the CDR3 DNA reads TGTGCCAGCAGGGATGACAGGGGAGGCGGGGAGCTGTTTTTT.

The rearrangement links TRBV21-1 to TRBJ1-1; the table names TRBD1, a call not compared with the DNA. TRBV21-1 is noted as a pseudogene. The CDR3 loop spans 14 amino acids. Here the CDR3 reads CASNTGKGATEAFF. The CDR3 DNA follows: TGTGCCAGCAACACAGGGAAAGGGGCCACTGAAGCTTTCTTT.

Only a few counts were recorded for this clone. The J gene is TRBJ2-3, the V gene TRBV27; 7 bases align to TRBD1. The trim removed 8 bases at V and 0 bases at J, leaving 8 bases unmatched. Germline V gene lookup returns CDR1 MNHEY and CDR2 SMNVEV (reference sequence). This CDR3 spans 15 amino acids. CDR3 DNA: TGTGCCAGCTGCCCGACAGGGAGAAGCACAGATACGCAGTATTTT. It is translated as CASCPTGRSTDTQYF.

The V and J genes are TRBV6-1 and TRBJ2-7, with 10 bases lining up with TRBD1. Unmatched junction bases numbered 8, after V lost 4 bases and J lost 5 bases. Germline CDR1 reads MNHNS; CDR2 reads SASEGT. CDR3 size: 15 residues. CDR3 sequence (DNA): TGTGCCAGCAGTGGCCCCGGGACAGGGGTCAACGAGCAGTACTTC. The encoded protein is CASSGPGTGVNEQYF.

The chain uses TRBV2 and TRBJ2-7; 9 bases are shared with TRBD1. Germline trimming cut 6 bases from V and 0 bases from J; bases unmatched to any gene: 3. The germline V gene encodes CDR1 SNHLY and CDR2 FYNNEI. This CDR3 is built from 14 residues. In DNA, the CDR3 is TGTGCCAGCAGGGGGGACAGGGTCTCCTACGAGCAGTACTTC. Translation: CASRGDRVSYEQYF.

The chain couples TRBV6-6 to TRBJ1-4; the D gene is possibly TRBD1 (6 bases). The V gene lost 3 bases and the J gene lost 4 bases, with 15 bases spanning the gap. The CDR3 has 16 amino acids. Germline V CDR1 and CDR2: MNHNY, SVGAGI (reference sequence). CDR3 bases: TGTGCCAGCAGTTATGTCTTCGACAGGCTTAATGAAAAACTGTTTTTT. Residues: CASSYVFDRLNEKLFF.

This rearrangement joins TRBV6-5 to TRBJ2-2, with TRBD1 matching 7 bases. Looked up from germline, CDR1 is MNHEY and CDR2 is SVGAGI. Germline trimming cut 8 bases from V and 1 base from J; bases unmatched to any gene: 4. The CDR3 covers 14 residues. Here the CDR3 reads CASLRGLNTGELFF. CDR3 nucleotide sequence: TGTGCCAGCCTAAGGGGGCTGAACACCGGGGAGCTGTTTTTT.

The chain links TRBV29-1 to TRBJ2-1; tentative D call: TRBD1 (6 bases). The V and J ends lost 7 bases and 12 bases respectively, with 19 bases between them. The germline V gene has CDR1 SQVTM and CDR2 ANQGSEA. The CDR3 consists of 12 residues. CDR3 protein: CSAEGEIEGQFF. The CDR3 DNA reads as TGCAGCGCCGAGGGGGAGATTGAAGGGCAGTTCTTC.

The J gene is TRBJ2-1, the V gene TRBV2; TRBD1 might be the D (5 bases). The CDR3 is 13 amino acids. V dropped 2 bases and J dropped 5 bases, with 7 bases sitting between them. Germline V gene lookup returns CDR1 SNHLY and CDR2 FYNNEI. CDR3 in amino acids: CASSEQGHNEQFF. The DNA for the CDR3 is TGTGCCAGCAGTGAACAGGGCCACAATGAGCAGTTCTTC.

This clone was seen more than once but under ten times. The rearrangement links TRBV6-5 to TRBJ2-7, with TRBD2 matching over 9 bases. This CDR3 comprises 15 residues. J gave up 4 bases and V 4 bases, and 8 bases lay outside the gene matches. CDR1 is MNHEY and CDR2 is SVGAGI in the germline V gene. The CDR3 spells CASSSPGLAQYEQYF. The CDR3 coding sequence is TGTGCCAGCAGTTCTCCGGGACTAGCTCAATACGAGCAGTACTTC.

This chain joins TRBV5-4 and TRBJ1-1, with TRBD1 matching 10 bases. Losses at the gene ends were 4 bases for V and 1 base for J; bases not matched to a gene: 13. CDR3 size: 18 residues. The V gene's germline CDR1 is SGHNT and CDR2 YYREEE (reference sequence). The CDR3, as DNA: TGTGCCAGCAGCAAAGAATTGACAGGGGGCGCGGAGAACACTGAAGCTTTCTTT. It codes for CASSKELTGGAENTEAFF.

The chain uses TRBV27 and TRBJ2-7; tentatively, D is TRBD2 (6 bases). The germline V gene encodes CDR1 MNHEY and CDR2 SMNVEV (reference sequence). V lost 6 bases and J 9 bases, leaving 24 bases between the germline ends. The CDR3 is made up of 15 amino acids. In DNA form, the CDR3 reads TGTGCCAGCAGCCGCACCGGGACTGGGTTTTTGGGGCAGTACTTC. Its protein product is CASSRTGTGFLGQYF.